The sample holds a few counts of the clone carrying this T cell receptor beta chain. Its antigen remains unidentified. This specimen comes from a study of T-cell memory formation after mild COVID-19. Study conclusions and caveats: Clones that contracted from day 15 to 85 had balanced CD4/CD8; later expanders were CD4+ biased.

Germline assignment: CDR1 LGHNA and CDR2 YNFKEQ. CDR3 length equals 20 residues. J lost 1 base, V lost 0 bases, and 16 bases had no gene match. Each CDR3 protein gets one entry after TCRdb re-called the 5' RACE reads with MiXCR. The table records 500,000 to 650,000 distinct CDR3 sequences, less than 25% of them present only once. This receptor was obtained from an adult woman who had mild COVID-19 (a few samples of this study predate the infection). Cell type and time point are not known. The chain combines TRBV4-2 with TRBJ2-7; 9 bases match TRBD2. Material for sequencing was PBMCs or a T cell subset sorted from them (not recorded which). The CDR3 bases are TGTGCCAGCAGCCAAGATGGAGCTAGCGGGGCCCTTACCTTGTCCTACGAGCAGTACTTC. Protein sequence: CASSQDGASGALTLSYEQYF.